This TCR beta chain was found in a study of tumor-infiltrating lymphocytes in primary liver carcinoma. Starting material of 500 ng total RNA yielded TCR beta cDNA via a constant-region primer. Amplification in three nested multiplex PCR rounds with slightly modified ARM-PCR gave rise to TCR beta libraries. Researchers ran the first two PCR rounds for approximately 10 cycles each with TRBV1-TRBV30 forward primers and a C-beta reverse primer. TCRdb processed the multiplex PCR reads anew with MiXCR; each CDR3 protein has one entry. The sample yields more than 75,000 distinct CDR3 sequences, about three quarters seen once. The germline V gene has CDR1 SGHKS and CDR2 YYEKEE (reference sequence). This CDR3 is 15 amino acids long. With regard to this clonotype: The junction shows a germline mismatch at one end, possibly a read error.

Extraction of RNA together with DNA used about 18-31 mg of unsorted bulk tissue. Sample: liver tumor tissue from sampling region 1. As to subset: tumor region T1, superior pole. The genes are TRBV5-5 and TRBJ2-7; the D gene is possibly TRBD1 (6 bases). This receptor was identified in a man in his forties or fifties with primary liver carcinoma and hepatitis B virus infection. CDR3 coding DNA: TGTGTCAGCAGCTTTTACAGGGATAGTTCCTACGAGCAGTGCTTC. Protein product: CVSSFYRDSSYEQCF.